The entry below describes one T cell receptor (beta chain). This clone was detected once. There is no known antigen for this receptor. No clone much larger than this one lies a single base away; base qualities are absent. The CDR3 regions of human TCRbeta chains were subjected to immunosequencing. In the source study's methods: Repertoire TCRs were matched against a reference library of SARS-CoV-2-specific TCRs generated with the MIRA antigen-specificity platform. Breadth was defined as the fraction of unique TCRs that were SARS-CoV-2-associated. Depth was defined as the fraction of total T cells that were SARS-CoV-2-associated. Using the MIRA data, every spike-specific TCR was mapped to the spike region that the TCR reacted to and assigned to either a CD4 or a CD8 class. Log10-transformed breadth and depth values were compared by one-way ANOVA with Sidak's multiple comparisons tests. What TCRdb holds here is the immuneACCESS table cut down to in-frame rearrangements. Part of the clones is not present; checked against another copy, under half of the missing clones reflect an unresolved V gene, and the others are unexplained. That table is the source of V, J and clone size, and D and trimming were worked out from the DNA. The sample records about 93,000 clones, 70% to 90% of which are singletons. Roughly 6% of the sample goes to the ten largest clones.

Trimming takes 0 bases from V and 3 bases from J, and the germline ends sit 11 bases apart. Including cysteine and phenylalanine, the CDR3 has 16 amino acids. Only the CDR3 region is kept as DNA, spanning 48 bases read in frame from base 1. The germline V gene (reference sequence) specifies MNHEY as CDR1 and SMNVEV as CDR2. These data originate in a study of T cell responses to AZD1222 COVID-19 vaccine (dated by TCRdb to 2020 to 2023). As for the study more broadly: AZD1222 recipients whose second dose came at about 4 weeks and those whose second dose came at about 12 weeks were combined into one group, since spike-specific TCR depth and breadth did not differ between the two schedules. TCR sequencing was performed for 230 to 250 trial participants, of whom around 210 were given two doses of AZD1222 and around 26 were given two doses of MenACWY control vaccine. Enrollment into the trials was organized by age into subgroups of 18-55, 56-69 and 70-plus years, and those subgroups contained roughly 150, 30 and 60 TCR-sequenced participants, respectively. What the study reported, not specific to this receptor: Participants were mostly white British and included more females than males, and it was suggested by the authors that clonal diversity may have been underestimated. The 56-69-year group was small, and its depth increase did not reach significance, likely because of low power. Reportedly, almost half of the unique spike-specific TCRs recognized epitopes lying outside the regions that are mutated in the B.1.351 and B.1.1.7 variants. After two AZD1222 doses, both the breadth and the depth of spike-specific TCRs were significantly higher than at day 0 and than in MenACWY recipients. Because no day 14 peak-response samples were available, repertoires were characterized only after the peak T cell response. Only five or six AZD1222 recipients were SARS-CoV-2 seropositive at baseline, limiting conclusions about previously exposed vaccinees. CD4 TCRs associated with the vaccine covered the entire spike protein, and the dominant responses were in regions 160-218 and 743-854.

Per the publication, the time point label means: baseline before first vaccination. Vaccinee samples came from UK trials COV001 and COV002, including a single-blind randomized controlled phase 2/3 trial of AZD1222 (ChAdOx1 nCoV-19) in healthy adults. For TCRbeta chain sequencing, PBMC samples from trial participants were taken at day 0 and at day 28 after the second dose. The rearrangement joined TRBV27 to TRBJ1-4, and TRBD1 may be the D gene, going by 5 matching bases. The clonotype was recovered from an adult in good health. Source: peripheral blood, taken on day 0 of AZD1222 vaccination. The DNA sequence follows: TGTGCCAGCAGTTTATCGTGGGGGGGAGCTAATGAAAAACTGTTTTTT. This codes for CASSLSWGGANEKLFF.